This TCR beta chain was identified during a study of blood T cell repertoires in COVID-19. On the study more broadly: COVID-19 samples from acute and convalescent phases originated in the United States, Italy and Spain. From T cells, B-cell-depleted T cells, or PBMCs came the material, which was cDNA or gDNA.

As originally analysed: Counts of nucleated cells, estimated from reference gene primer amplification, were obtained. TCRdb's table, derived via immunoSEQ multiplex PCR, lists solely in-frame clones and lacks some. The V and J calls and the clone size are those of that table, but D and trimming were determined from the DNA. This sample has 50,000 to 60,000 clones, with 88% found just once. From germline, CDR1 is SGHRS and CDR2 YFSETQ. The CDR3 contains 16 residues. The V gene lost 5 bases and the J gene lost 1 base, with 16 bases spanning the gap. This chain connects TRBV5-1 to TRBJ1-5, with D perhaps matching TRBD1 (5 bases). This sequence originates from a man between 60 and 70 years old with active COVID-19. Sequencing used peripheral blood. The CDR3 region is CASRPGGARSNQPQHF. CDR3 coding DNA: TGCGCCAGCAGACCTGGAGGGGCGCGAAGCAATCAGCCCCAGCATTTT.